This T cell receptor (beta chain) came from a study of cytomegalovirus exposure and HLA in healthy donors. About the research overall: The approximately 600 first-cohort repertoires shared a platform with the 130 or so validation repertoires, as reported in a later analysis. Findings and limits, study-wide: Specificity of a few CMV-associated chains for CMV antigens was verified in vitro.

Clones were sequenced by immunoSEQ multiplex PCR, and TCRdb holds only the in-frame ones, with some missing. The sample shows around 150,000 clones, around four fifths of them seen only once. About this clone: Its antigen is unknown.

Sequenced: PBMCs. The receptor was derived from a man aged 25-45 years in good health and CMV-seropositive.

The chain's CDR3 is CSVGLAETQYF. The CDR3 DNA reads TGCAGCGTTGGACTAGCGGAGACCCAGTACTTC. This chain links TRBV20-1 with TRBJ2-5; 9 nucleotides align to TRBD2. Germline values: CDR1 DFQATT, CDR2 SNEGSKA (reference sequence). The CDR3 loop spans 11 amino acids.